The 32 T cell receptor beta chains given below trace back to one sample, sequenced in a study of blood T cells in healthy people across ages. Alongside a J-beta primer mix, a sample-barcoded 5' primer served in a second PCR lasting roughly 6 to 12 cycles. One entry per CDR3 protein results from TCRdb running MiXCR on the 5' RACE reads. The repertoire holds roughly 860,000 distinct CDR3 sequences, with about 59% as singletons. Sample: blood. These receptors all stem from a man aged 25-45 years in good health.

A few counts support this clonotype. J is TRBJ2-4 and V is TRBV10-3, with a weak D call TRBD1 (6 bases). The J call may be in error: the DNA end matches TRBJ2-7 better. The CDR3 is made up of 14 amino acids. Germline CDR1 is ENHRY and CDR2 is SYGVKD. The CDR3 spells CAVRQAPSSYEQYF. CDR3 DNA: TGTGCCGTTCGACAGGCCCCTAGCTCCTACGAGCAGTACTTC.

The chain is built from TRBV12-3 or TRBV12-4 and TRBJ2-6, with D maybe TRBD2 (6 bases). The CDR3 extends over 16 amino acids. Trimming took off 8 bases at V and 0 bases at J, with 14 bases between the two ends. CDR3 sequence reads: CASGRRVSSGANVLTF. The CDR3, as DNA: TGTGCCAGCGGAAGGAGGGTCAGCTCTGGGGCCAACGTCCTGACTTTC.

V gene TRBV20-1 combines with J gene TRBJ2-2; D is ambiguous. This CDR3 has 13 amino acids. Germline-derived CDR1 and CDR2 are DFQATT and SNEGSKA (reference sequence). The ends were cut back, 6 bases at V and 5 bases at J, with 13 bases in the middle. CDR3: CSAQLTKTGELFF. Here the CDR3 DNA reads TGCAGTGCCCAGCTTACTAAGACCGGGGAGCTGTTTTTT.

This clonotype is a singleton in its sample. The CDR3 DNA reads as TGTGCCAGCAGCTCCTCAGGGTCCGGGGCCAACGTCCTGACTTTC. Its translation: CASSSSGSGANVLTF. The rearrangement links TRBV7-9 to TRBJ2-6, with D possibly TRBD1 on 5 matching bases. This CDR3 has 15 amino acids. CDR1 is SEHNR, CDR2 FQNEAQ, per germline (reference sequence). The V end lost 4 bases, the J end lost 4 bases, and 11 bases lay between the germline ends.

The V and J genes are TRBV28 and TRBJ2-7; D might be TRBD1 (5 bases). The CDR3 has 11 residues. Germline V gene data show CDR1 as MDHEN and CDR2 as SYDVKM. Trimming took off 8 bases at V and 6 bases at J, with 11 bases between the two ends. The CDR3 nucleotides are TGTGCCAGCTTGACAGAGACCGAGCAGTACTTC. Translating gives CASLTETEQYF. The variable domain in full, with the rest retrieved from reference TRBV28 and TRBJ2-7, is DVKVTQSSRYLVKRTGEKVFLECVQDMDHENMFWYRQDPGLGLRLIYFSYDVKMKEKGDIPEGYSVSREKKERFSLILESASTNQTSMYLCASLTETEQYFGPGTRLTVT.

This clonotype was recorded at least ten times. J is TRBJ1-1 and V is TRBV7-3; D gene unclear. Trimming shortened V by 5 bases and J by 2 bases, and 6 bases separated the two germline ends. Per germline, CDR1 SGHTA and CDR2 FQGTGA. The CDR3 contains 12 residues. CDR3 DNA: TGTGCCAGCAGCCCGAGTAACACTGAAGCTTTCTTT. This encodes CASSPSNTEAFF.

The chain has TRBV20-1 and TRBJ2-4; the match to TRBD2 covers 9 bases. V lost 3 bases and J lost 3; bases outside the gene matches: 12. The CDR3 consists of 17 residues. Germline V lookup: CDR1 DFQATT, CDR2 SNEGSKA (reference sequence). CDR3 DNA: TGCAGTGCTAGTGAAGGGGCGGGGGGGGCGGACAAAAACATTCAGTACTTC. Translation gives CSASEGAGGADKNIQYF.

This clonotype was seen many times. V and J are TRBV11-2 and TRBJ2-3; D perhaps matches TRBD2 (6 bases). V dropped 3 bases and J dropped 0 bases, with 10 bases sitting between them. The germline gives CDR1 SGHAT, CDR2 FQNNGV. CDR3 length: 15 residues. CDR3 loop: CASSFGGPSTDTQYF. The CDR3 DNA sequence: TGTGCCAGCAGCTTCGGGGGACCTAGCACAGATACGCAGTATTTT.

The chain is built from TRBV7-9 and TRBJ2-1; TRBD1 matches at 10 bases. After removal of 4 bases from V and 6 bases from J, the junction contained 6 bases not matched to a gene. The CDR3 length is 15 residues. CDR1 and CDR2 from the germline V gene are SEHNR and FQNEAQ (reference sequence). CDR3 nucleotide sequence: TGTGCCAGCAGCTCCGGGACAGGGGTTGTCAATGAGCAGTTCTTC. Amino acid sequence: CASSSGTGVVNEQFF.

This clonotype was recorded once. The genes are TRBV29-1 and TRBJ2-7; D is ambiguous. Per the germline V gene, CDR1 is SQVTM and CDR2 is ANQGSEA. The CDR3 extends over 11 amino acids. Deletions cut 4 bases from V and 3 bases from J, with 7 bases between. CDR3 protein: CSVGHFYEQYF. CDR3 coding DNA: TGCAGCGTTGGGCACTTCTACGAGCAGTACTTC.

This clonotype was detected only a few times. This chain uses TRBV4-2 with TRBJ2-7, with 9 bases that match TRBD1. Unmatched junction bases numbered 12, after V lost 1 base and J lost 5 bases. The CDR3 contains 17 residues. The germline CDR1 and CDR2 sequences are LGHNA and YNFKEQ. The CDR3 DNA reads TGTGCCAGCAGCCAAGTTAGGCGGGACAGGGCTGTCAACGAGCAGTACTTC. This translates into CASSQVRRDRAVNEQYF.

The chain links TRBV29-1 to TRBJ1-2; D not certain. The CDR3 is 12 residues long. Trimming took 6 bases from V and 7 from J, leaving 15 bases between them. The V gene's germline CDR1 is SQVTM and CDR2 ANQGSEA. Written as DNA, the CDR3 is TGCAGCGTGGTTAGGGTGAAGGGTGGCTACACCTTC. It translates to CSVVRVKGGYTF.

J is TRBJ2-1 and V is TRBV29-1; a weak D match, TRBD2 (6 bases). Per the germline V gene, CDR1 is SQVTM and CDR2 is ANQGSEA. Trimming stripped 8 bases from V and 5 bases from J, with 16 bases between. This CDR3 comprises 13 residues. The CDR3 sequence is CSPRGGVHNEQFF. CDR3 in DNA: TGCAGCCCCCGAGGAGGGGTACACAATGAGCAGTTCTTC.

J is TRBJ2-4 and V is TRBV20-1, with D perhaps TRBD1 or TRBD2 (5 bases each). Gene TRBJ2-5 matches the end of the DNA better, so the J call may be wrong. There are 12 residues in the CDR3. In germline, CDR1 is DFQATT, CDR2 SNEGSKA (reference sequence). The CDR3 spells CSRRGVTETQYF. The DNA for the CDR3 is TGCAGTAGAAGAGGGGTTACGGAGACCCAGTACTTC.

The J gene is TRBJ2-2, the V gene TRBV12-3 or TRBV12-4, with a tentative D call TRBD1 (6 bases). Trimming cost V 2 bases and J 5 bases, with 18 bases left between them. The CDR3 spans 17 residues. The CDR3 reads CASSLTSGQEGTGELFF. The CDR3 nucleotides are TGTGCCAGCAGTTTAACCTCGGGACAAGAGGGGACCGGGGAGCTGTTTTTT.

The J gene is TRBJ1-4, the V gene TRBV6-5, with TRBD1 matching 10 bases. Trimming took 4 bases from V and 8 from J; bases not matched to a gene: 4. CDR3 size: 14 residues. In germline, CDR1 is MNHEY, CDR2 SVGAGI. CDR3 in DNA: TGTGCCAGCAGTTTCGGACAGGGGGAAGAAAAACTGTTTTTT. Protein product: CASSFGQGEEKLFF.

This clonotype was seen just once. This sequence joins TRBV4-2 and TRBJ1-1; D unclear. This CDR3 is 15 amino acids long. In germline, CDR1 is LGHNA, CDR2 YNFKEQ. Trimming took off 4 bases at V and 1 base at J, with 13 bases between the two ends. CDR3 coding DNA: TGTGCCAGCAGCCCCCTAGACACACGGAACACTGAAGCTTTCTTT. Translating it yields CASSPLDTRNTEAFF.

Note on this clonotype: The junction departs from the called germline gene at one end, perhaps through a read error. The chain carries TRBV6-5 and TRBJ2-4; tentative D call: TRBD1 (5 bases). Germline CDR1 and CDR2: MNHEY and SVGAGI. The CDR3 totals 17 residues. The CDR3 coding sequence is TGTGCCAGCAGTTACAATGCGCAGGGAAGGGGCAAATACATTCAGTACTTC. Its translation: CASSYNAQGRGKYIQYF.

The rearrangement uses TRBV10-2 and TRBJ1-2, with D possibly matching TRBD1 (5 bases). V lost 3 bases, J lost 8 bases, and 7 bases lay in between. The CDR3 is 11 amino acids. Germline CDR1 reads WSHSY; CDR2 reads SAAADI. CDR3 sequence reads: CASSEGAGYTF. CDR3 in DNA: TGCGCCAGCAGTGAAGGGGCGGGCTACACCTTC.

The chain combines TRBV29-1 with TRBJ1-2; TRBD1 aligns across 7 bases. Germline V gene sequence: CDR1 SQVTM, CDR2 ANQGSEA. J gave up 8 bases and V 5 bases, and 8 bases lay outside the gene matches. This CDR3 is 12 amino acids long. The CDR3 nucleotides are TGCAGCGTTCCGGGGCCCAGGGGGGGCTACACCTTC. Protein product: CSVPGPRGGYTF.

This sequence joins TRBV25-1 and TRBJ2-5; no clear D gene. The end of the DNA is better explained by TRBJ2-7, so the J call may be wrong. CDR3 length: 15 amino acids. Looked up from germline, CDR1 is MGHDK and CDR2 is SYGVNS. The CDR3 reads CASSEIGQKSHEQYF. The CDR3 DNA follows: TGTGCCAGCAGTGAAATAGGGCAGAAAAGCCACGAGCAGTACTTC.

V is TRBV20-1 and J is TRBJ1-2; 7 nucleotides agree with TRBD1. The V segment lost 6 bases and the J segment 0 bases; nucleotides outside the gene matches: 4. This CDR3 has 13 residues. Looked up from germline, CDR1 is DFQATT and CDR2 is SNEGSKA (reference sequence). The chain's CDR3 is CSATGTANYGYTF. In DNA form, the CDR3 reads TGCAGTGCCACTGGGACAGCTAACTATGGCTACACCTTC.

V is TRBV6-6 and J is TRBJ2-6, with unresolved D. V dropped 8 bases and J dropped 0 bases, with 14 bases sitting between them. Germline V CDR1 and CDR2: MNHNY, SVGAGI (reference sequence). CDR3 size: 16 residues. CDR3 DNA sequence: TGTGCCAGCTCCCCGAACTGGATCTCTGGGGCCAACGTCCTGACTTTC. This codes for CASSPNWISGANVLTF.

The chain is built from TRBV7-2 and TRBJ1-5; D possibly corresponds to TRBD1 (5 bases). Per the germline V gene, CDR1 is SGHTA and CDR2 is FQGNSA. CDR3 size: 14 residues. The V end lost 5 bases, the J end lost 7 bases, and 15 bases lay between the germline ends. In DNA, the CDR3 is TGTGCCAGCAGCCCGGGGGTACGGGGCCAGCCCCAGCATTTT. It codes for CASSPGVRGQPQHF.

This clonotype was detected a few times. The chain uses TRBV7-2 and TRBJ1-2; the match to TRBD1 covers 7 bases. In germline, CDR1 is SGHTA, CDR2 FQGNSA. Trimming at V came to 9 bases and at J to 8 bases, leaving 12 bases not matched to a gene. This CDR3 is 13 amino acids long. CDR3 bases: TGTGCCAGTATTCTCGACAGGGTGGGCGGCTACACCTTC. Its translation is CASILDRVGGYTF.

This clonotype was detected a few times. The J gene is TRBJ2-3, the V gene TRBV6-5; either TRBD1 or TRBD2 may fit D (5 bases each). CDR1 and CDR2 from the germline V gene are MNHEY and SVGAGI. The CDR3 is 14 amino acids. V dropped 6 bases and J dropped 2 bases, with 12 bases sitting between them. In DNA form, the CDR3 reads TGTGCCAGCAGCACAGGACTTCTCACAGATACGCAGTATTTT. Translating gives CASSTGLLTDTQYF.

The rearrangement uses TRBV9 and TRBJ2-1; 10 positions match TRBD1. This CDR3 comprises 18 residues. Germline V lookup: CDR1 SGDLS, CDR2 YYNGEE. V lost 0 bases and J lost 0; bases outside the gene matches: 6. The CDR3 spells CASSVAGQGLSSYNEQFF. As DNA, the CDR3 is TGTGCCAGCAGCGTAGCGGGACAGGGGTTAAGCTCCTACAATGAGCAGTTCTTC.

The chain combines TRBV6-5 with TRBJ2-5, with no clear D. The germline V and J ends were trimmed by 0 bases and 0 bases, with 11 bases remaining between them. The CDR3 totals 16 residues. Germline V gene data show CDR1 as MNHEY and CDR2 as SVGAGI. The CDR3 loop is CASSYSSGPHQETQYF. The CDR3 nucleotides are TGTGCCAGCAGTTACTCGTCTGGGCCACACCAAGAGACCCAGTACTTC.

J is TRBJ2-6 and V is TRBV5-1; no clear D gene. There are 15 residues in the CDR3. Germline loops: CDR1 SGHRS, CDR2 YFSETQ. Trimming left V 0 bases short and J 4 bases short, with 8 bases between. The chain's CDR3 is CASSLEGRGANVLTF. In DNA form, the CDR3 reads TGCGCCAGCAGCTTGGAAGGTCGAGGGGCCAACGTCCTGACTTTC. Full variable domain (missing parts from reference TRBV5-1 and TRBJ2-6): KAGVTQTPRYLIKTRGQQVTLSCSPISGHRSVSWYQQTPGQGLQFLFEYFSETQRNKGNFPGRFSGRQFSNSRSEMNVSTLELGDSALYLCASSLEGRGANVLTFGAGSRLTVL.

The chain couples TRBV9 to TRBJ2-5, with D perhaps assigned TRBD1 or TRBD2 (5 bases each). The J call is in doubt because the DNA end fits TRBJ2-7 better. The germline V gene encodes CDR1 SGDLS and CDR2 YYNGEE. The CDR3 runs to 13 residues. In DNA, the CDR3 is TGTGCCAGCAGCGTGAGGGACGCCTACGAGCAGTACTTC. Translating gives CASSVRDAYEQYF.

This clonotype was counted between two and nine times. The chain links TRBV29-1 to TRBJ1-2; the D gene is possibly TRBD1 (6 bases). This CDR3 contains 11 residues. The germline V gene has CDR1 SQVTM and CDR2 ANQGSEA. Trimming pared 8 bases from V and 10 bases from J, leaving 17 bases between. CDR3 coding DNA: TGCAGCACACTGACAGGTGCGGACTACACCTTC. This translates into CSTLTGADYTF.

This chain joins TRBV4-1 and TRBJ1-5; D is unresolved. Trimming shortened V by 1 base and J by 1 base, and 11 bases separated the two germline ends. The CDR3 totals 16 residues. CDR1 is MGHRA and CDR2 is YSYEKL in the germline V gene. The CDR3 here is CASSQGSSLSNQPQHF. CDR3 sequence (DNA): TGCGCCAGCAGCCAAGGGAGCAGCCTGAGCAATCAGCCCCAGCATTTT.